This TCR beta chain derives from a study of siplizumab effects on memory and regulatory T cells. TCRdb's copy holds only in-frame clones and misses some; the assay was immunoSEQ multiplex PCR. The sample includes fewer than 85,000 clones, more than 85% of them seen just once. The V gene's germline CDR1 is MNHEY and CDR2 SMNVEV (reference sequence). The CDR3 extends over 15 amino acids. The V end was cut by 5 bases, the J end by 2 bases, with 15 bases between. The source is a human donor in good health. This chain connects TRBV27 to TRBJ1-2; weak D call: TRBD1 (5 bases). What was sequenced was CD8+ T cells sorted from blood. CDR3 DNA: TGTGCCAGCAGTCCAAAACGGGGGTACAACTATGGCTACACCTTC. This translates into CASSPKRGYNYGYTF.